The 5 T cell receptor beta chains in this list originate from one sample, sequenced in a study of blood T cell repertoires in COVID-19. Assay: immunoSEQ multiplex PCR; the TCRdb copy retains only in-frame clones and omits some. Of 90,000 to 150,000 clones in the sample, around 85% are singletons; the top ten hold roughly 2.7%. The sequencing input was peripheral blood. The receptors originated from a man aged 50 to 59 with acute or convalescent COVID-19.

The chain recombines TRBV10-3 with TRBJ2-7, with D perhaps TRBD1 (6 bases). Germline V gene data show CDR1 as ENHRY and CDR2 as SYGVKD. Trimming took 1 base from V and 3 from J, leaving 13 bases between them. This CDR3 region has 15 residues. As DNA, the CDR3 is TGTGCCATCAGTGAGTACACAGGGCATCGCTACGAGCAGTACTTC. Translated: CAISEYTGHRYEQYF.

The CDR3 region has the DNA TGTGCCAGCAGGAGACAGGGAGGAAGAATCTTGGAAGAGACCCAGTACTTC. Its protein product is CASRRQGGRILEETQYF. V gene TRBV7-3 combines with J gene TRBJ2-5; D is perhaps TRBD1 (7 bases). Germline assignment: CDR1 SGHTA and CDR2 FQGTGA. Trimming shortened V by 6 bases and J by 3 bases, and 23 bases separated the two germline ends. The CDR3 has 17 amino acids.

This clone was recorded a few times. V usage is TRBV4-2 and J usage is TRBJ2-3, with 11 positions matching TRBD2. Trimming removed 0 bases from V and 4 bases from J; junction bases left unmatched: 9. The CDR3 consists of 18 residues. CDR1 LGHNA and CDR2 YNFKEQ come from the germline V gene. CDR3 protein: CASSQDGANSGRADTQYF. Written as DNA, the CDR3 is TGTGCCAGCAGCCAAGATGGGGCTAATAGCGGGAGGGCAGATACGCAGTATTTT.

This chain uses TRBV9 with TRBJ1-4; D is perhaps TRBD1 (5 bases). From germline, CDR1 is SGDLS and CDR2 YYNGEE. V was shortened by 1 base and J by 5 bases, with 12 bases between the two germline ends. This CDR3 has 15 amino acids. CDR3 coding DNA: TGTGCCAGCAGCGTAAGGACCGGGGGGAATGAAAAACTGTTTTTT. Its translation is CASSVRTGGNEKLFF.

This clone has more than one count but fewer than ten. This chain connects TRBV3-1 (or the pseudogene TRBV3-2) to TRBJ1-2; 7 bases match TRBD1. CDR3 length: 14 residues. The V segment lost 3 bases and the J segment 8 bases; nucleotides outside the gene matches: 9. CDR1 is LGHDT, CDR2 YNNKEL, per germline (reference sequence). The CDR3 is CASSHAGTDGGYTF. The CDR3 DNA follows: TGTGCCAGCAGCCATGCCGGGACAGACGGCGGCTACACCTTC.